The 3 T cell receptor beta chains below come from one sample, sequenced in a study of T cells in Graves' hyperthyroidism and ophthalmopathy. Researchers amplified the TCR beta CDR3 regions from RNA transcripts. HTBI primers were employed in a first-round RT-PCR of the TCR CDR3. TCRdb re-called the multiplex PCR reads with MiXCR, one entry per CDR3 protein. The sample has roughly 500,000 distinct CDR3 sequences, around 14% seen once. Sequenced: blood. The receptors here all came from a woman in her twenties or thirties with Graves' hyperthyroidism that later progressed to Graves' ophthalmopathy.

This clonotype has a handful of counts. CDR3: CASSVDRGDQPQHF. In DNA form, the CDR3 reads TGTGCCAGCAGCGTGGACAGGGGTGATCAGCCCCAGCATTTT. V usage is TRBV5-5 and J usage is TRBJ1-5, with 9 positions matching TRBD1. V lost 4 bases and J lost 5; bases outside the gene matches: 4. Germline V gives CDR1 SGHKS, CDR2 YYEKEE (reference sequence). The CDR3 consists of 14 residues.

To note about this clonotype: A junction end diverges from the germline sequence, so it may reflect a read error. DNA for the CDR3: TGTGCCAGCAGCTTAGATCCCACAGATACGGAGTATTTT. Protein product: CASSLDPTDTEYF. The chain uses TRBV11-2 and TRBJ2-3; D is unclear. In germline, CDR1 is SGHAT, CDR2 FQNNGV. CDR3 length: 13 residues.

This clonotype was detected ten times or more. The chain couples TRBV7-2 to TRBJ2-7; a weak D match, TRBD2 (5 bases). The germline V gene has CDR1 SGHTA and CDR2 FQGNSA. The CDR3 spans 13 residues. V was shortened by 3 bases and J by 4 bases, with 10 bases between the two germline ends. In DNA form, the CDR3 reads TGTGCCAGCAGCTTCTCCCGCGGGTACGAGCAGTACTTC. This sequence encodes CASSFSRGYEQYF.